What follows are 5 T cell receptor beta chains derived from one specimen sequenced in a study of human T cells and chemical hapten exposure. Time point meaning: patch test 3, about 24 weeks after DPC sensitization. The sample's treatment: therapeutic diphenylcyclopropenone sensitization with weekly scalp DPC. TCRdb used MiXCR to reprocess the RACE reads, holding one entry per CDR3 protein. The sample lists 55,000 to 80,000 distinct CDR3 sequences, roughly 9.6% occurring once. This sample comprised whole blood, obtained in connection with sensitization to the hapten diphenylcyclopropenone (DPC). The receptors stem from a young woman with alopecia areata. Some clones in this sample may be carry-over from other donors' samples.

This clonotype showed up just a few times. The chain links TRBV11-2 to TRBJ2-5; 8 positions agree with TRBD2. J gave up 4 bases and V 5 bases, and 9 bases lay outside the gene matches. There are 15 residues in the CDR3. Germline CDR1 is SGHAT and CDR2 is FQNNGV. CDR3 sequence: CASSPNSGIRETQYF. As DNA, the CDR3 is TGTGCCAGCAGCCCTAATAGCGGGATTCGAGAGACCCAGTACTTC. Complete variable domain (other parts from reference TRBV11-2 and TRBJ2-5): EAGVAQSPRYKIIEKRQSVAFWCNPISGHATLYWYQQILGQGPKLLIQFQNNGVVDDSQLPKDRFSAERLKGVDSTLKIQPAKLEDSAVYLCASSPNSGIRETQYFGPGTRLLVL.

This clonotype showed up just a few times. The rearrangement links TRBV6-5 to TRBJ1-1; D unresolved. Germline-derived CDR1 and CDR2 are MNHEY and SVGAGI. The V end was cut by 6 bases, the J end by 5 bases, with 13 bases between. The CDR3 extends over 13 amino acids. CDR3 amino acids: CASSYLRGTEAFF. The CDR3 DNA reads as TGTGCCAGCAGCTACCTGCGGGGAACTGAAGCTTTCTTT.

This clonotype was detected only a few times. This chain joins TRBV4-1 and TRBJ2-1; the D gene is possibly TRBD2 (5 bases). Per the germline V gene, CDR1 is MGHRA and CDR2 is YSYEKL. V lost 3 bases and J 9 bases, leaving 15 bases between the germline ends. The CDR3 sequence is 14 residues long. The CDR3 DNA follows: TGCGCCAGCAGCCAGGACCCGGGAAACAGTGAGCAGTTCTTC. This translates into CASSQDPGNSEQFF.

This clonotype was detected only a few times. The J gene is TRBJ2-7, the V gene TRBV10-2; TRBD1 might be the D (6 bases). The ends were cut back, 1 base at V and 4 bases at J, with 8 bases in the middle. The CDR3 contains 13 residues. Germline V gene lookup returns CDR1 WSHSY and CDR2 SAAADI. The CDR3 coding sequence is TGCGCCAGCAGTGAGTTCCAGGGGTACGAGCAGTACTTC. The encoded protein is CASSEFQGYEQYF.

This chain links TRBV7-2 with TRBJ2-3, with 13 bases matching TRBD2. This CDR3 has 17 amino acids. Germline-derived CDR1 and CDR2 are SGHTA and FQGNSA. J lost 5 bases, V lost 4 bases, and 9 bases had no gene match. CDR3 in DNA: TGTGCCAGCAGCTGGGGGGCGGGACTAGCGGGACAAGATACGCAGTATTTT. Translated: CASSWGAGLAGQDTQYF.